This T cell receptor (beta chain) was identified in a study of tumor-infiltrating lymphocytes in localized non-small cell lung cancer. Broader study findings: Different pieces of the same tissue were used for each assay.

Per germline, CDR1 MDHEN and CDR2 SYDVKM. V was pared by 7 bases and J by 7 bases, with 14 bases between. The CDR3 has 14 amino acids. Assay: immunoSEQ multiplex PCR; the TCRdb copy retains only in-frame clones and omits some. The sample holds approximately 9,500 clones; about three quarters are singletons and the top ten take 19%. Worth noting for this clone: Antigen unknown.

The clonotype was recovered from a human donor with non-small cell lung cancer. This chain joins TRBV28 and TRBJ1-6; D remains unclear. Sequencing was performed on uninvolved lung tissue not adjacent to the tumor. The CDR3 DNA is TGTGCCAGCAATTTGCGTGTAAGGAATTCACCCCTCCACTTT. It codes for CASNLRVRNSPLHF.